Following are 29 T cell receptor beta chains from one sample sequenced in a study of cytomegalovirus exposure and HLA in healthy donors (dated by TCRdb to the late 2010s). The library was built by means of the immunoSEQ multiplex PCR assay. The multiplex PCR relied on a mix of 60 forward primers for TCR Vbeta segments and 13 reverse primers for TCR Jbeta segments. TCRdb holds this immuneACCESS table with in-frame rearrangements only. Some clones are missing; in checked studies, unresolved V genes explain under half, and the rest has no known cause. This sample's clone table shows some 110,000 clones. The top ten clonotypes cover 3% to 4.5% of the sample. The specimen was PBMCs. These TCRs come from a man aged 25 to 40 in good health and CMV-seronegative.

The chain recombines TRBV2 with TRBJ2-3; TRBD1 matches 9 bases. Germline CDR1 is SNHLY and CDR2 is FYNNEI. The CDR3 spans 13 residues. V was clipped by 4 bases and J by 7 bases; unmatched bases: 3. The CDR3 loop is CASSVTGGNTQYF. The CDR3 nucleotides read TGTGCCAGCAGTGTCACAGGGGGCAATACGCAGTATTTT.

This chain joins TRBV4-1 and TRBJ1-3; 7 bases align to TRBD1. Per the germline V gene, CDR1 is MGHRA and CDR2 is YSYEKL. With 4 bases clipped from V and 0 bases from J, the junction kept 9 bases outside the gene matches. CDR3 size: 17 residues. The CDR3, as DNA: TGCGCCAGCAGCCTCACCCCAGGGGGTTCCTCTGGAAACACCATATATTTT. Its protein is CASSLTPGGSSGNTIYF.

CDR3 bases: TGTGCTAGTGGTTTTGCCGGAGCCATAGATACGCAGTATTTT. Translating it yields CASGFAGAIDTQYF. This rearrangement joins TRBV12-5 to TRBJ2-3; D not resolved. V lost 3 bases and J 5 bases, leaving 12 bases between the germline ends. Germline lookup yields CDR1 LGHNT and CDR2 FRNRAP. The length of the CDR3 is 14 residues.

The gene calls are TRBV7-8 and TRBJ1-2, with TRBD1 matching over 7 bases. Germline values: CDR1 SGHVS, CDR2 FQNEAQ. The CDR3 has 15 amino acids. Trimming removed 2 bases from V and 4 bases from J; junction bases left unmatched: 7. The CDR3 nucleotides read TGTGCCAGCAGCTTACCAAAGACAGGGACCTATGGCTACACCTTC. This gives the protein CASSLPKTGTYGYTF.

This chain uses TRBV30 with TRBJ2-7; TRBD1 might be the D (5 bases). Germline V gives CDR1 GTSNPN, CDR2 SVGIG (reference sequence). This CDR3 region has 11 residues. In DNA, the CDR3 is TGTACCGCAGGGAAAGACTACGAGCAGTACTTC. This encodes CTAGKDYEQYF.

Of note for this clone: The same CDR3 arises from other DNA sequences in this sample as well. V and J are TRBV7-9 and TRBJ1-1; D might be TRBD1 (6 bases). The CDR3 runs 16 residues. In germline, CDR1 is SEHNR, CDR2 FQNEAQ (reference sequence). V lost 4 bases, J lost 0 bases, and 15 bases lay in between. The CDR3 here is CASSSRQGPLNTEAFF. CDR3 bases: TGTGCCAGCAGCTCTCGGCAGGGGCCGTTGAACACTGAAGCTTTCTTT.

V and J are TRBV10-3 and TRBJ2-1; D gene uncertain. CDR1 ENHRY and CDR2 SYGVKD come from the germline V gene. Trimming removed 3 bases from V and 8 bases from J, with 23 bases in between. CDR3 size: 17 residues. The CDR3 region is CAISDLETKNPGDEQFF. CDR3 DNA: TGTGCCATCAGTGATCTCGAGACGAAAAACCCCGGAGATGAGCAGTTCTTC.

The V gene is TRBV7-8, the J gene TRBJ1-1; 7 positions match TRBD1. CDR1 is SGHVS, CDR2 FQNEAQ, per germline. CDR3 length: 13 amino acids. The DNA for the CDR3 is TGTGCACCGTTGGACAGGATGAACACTGAAGCTTTCTTT. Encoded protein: CAPLDRMNTEAFF.

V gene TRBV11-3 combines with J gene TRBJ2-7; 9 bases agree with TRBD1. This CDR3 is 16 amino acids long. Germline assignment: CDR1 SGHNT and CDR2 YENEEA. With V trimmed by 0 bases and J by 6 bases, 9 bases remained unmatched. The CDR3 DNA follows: TGTGCCAGCAGCTTAGACTACAGGGGGCGTCCAGGCGAGCAGTACTTC. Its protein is CASSLDYRGRPGEQYF. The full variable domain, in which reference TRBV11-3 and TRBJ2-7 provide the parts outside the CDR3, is EAGVVQSPRYKIIEKKQPVAFWCNPISGHNTLYWYLQNLGQGPELLIRYENEEAVDDSQLPKDRFSAERLKGVDSTLKIQPAELGDSAVYLCASSLDYRGRPGEQYFGPGTRLTVT.

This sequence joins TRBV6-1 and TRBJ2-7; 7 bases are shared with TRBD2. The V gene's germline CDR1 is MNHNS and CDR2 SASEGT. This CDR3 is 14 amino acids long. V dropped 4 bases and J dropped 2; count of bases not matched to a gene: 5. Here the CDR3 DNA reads TGTGCCAGCAGTGGGCAGGGAGGGGCCTACGAGCAGTACTTC. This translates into CASSGQGGAYEQYF.

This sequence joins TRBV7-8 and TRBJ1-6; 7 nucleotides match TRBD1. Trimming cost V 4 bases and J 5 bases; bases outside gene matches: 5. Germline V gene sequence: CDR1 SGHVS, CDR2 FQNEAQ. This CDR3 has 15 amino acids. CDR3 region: CASSWGTENNSPLHF. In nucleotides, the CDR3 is TGTGCCAGCAGCTGGGGGACAGAGAATAATTCACCCCTCCACTTT. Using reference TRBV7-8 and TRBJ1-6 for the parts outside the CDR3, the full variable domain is GAGVSQSPRYKVAKRGQDVALRCDPISGHVSLFWYQQALGQGPEFLTYFQNEAQLDKSGLPSDRFFAERPEGSVSTLKIQRTQQEDSAVYLCASSWGTENNSPLHFGNGTRLTVT.

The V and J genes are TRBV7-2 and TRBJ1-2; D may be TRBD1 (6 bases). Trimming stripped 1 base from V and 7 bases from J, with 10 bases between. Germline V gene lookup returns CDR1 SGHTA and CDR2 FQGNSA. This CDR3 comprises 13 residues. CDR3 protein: CASSLDRVAGYTF. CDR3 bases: TGTGCCAGCAGCTTAGACAGGGTTGCTGGCTACACCTTC. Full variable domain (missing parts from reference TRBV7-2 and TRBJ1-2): GAGVSQSPSNKVTEKGKDVELRCDPISGHTALYWYRQSLGQGLEFLIYFQGNSAPDKSGLPSDRFSAERTGGSVSTLTIQRTQQEDSAVYLCASSLDRVAGYTFGSGTRLTVV.

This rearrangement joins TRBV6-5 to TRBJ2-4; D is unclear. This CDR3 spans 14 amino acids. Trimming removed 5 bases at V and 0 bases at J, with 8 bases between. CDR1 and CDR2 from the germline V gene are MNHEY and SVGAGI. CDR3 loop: CASSLKRAKNIQYF. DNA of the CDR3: TGTGCCAGCAGTCTGAAGAGAGCCAAAAACATTCAGTACTTC.

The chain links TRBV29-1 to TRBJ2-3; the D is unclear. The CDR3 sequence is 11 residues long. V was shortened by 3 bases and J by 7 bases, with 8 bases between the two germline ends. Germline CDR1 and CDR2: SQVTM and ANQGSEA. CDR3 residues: CSVEGRNTQYF. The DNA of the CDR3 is TGCAGCGTTGAGGGCAGGAATACGCAGTATTTT.

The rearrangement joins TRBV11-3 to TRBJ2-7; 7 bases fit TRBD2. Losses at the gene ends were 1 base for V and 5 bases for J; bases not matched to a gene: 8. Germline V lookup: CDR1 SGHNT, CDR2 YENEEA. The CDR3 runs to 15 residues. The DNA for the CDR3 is TGTGCCAGCAGCTTAGGGGAGGGTACGACCGACGAGCAGTACTTC. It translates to CASSLGEGTTDEQYF.

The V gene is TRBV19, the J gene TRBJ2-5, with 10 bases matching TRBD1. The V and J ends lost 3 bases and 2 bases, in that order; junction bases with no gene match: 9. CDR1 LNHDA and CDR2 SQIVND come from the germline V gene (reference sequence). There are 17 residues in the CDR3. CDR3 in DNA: TGTGCCAGTAGTATCAGGGACAGGGGAGGGTCACAAGAGACCCAGTACTTC. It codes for CASSIRDRGGSQETQYF.

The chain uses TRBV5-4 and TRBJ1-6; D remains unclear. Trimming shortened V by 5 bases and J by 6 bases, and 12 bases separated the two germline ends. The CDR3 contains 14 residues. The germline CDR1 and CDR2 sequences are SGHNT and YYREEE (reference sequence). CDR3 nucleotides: TGTGCCAGCAGTTGGCAGTCCCTTAATTCACCCCTCCACTTT. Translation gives CASSWQSLNSPLHF.

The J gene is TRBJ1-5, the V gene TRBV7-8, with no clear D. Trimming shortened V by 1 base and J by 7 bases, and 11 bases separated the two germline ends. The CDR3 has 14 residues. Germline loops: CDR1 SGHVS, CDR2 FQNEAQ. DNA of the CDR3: TGTGCCAGCAGCTTAGGTTCCACGGGGCAGCCCCAGCATTTT. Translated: CASSLGSTGQPQHF.

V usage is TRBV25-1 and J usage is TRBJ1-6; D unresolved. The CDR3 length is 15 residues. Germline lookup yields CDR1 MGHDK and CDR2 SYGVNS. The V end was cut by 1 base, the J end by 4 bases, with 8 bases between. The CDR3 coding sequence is TGTGCCAGCAGTGAATGGGGAGATTATAATTCACCCCTCCACTTT. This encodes CASSEWGDYNSPLHF.

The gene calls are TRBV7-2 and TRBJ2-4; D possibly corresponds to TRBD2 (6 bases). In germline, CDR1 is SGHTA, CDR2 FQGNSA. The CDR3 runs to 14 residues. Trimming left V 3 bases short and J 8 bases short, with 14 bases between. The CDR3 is CASSLDITGDIQYF. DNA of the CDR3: TGTGCCAGCAGCTTGGACATCACGGGGGACATTCAGTACTTC.

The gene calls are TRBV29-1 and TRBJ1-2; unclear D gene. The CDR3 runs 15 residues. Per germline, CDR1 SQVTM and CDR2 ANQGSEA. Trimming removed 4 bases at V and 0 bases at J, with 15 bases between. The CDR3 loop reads CSVVVLAMANYGYTF. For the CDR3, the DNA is TGCAGCGTTGTGGTGCTGGCCATGGCTAACTATGGCTACACCTTC.

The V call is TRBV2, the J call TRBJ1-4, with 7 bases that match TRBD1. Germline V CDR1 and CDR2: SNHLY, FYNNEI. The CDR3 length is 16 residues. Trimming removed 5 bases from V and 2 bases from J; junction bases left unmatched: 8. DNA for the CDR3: TGTGCCAGCAGTCCAACAGGGGAAGGCACTAATGAAAAACTGTTTTTT. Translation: CASSPTGEGTNEKLFF.

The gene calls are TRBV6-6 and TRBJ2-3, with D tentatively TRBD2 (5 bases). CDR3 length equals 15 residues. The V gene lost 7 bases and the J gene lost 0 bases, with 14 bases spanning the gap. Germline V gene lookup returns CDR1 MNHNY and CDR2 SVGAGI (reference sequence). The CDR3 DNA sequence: TGTGCCAGCAAACACGGGGAAACTAGCACAGATACGCAGTATTTT. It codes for CASKHGETSTDTQYF.

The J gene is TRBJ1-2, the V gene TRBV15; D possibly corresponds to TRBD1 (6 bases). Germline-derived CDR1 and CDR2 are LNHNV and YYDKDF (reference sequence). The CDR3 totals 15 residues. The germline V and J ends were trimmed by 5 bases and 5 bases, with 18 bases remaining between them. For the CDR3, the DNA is TGTGCCACCAGCGGGACGGACAGAGGGCTATATGGCTACACCTTC. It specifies CATSGTDRGLYGYTF.

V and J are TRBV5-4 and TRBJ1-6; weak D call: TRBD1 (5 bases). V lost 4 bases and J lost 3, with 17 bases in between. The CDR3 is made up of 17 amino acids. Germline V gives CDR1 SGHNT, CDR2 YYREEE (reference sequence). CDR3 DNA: TGTGCCAGCAGCAGGGGTCAGGGTTCCAGCTATAATTCACCCCTCCACTTT. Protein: CASSRGQGSSYNSPLHF.

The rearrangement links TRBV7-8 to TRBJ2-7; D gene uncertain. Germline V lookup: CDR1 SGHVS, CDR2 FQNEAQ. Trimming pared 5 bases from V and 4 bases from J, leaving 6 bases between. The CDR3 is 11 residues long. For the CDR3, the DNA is TGTGCCAGCAGCCTCCAGTACGAGCAGTACTTC. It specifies CASSLQYEQYF.

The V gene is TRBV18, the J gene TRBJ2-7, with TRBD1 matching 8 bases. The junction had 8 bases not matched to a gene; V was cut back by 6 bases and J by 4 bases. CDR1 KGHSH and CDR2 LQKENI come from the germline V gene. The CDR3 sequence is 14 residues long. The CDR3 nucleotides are TGTGCCAGCTCGGAGAGGACAGGGAGTTACGAGCAGTACTTC. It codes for CASSERTGSYEQYF.

DNA of the CDR3: TGTGCCAGCCTCTATCGAGGAGGGGGGGGTGTAGAAGCTTTCTTT. It codes for CASLYRGGGGVEAFF. V usage is TRBV6-4 and J usage is TRBJ1-1, with D perhaps TRBD1 (6 bases). With 8 bases removed from V and 8 bases from J, the gap between germline ends came to 24 bases. CDR1 is MRHNA, CDR2 SNTAGT, per germline. The CDR3 consists of 15 residues.

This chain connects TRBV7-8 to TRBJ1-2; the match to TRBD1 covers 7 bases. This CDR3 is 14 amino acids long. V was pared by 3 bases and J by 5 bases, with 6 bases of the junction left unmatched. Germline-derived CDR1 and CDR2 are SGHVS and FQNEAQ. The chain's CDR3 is CASSFRQGEYGYTF. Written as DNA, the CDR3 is TGTGCCAGCAGCTTCCGACAGGGAGAATATGGCTACACCTTC.